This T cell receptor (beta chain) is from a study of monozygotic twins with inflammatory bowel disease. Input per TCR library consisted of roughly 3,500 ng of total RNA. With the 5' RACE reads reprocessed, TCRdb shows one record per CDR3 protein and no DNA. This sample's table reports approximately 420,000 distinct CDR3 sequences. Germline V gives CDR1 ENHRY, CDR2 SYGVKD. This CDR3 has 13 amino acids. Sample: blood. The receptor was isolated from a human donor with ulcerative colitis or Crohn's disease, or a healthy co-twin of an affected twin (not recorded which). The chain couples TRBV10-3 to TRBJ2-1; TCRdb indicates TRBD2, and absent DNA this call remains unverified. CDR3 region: CATGTSVTNEQFF.